This note documents a single T cell receptor beta chain sequence. Its antigen remains unidentified. The data originate from a study of Ad26.COV2.S vaccination and SARS-CoV-2 variants. Across the whole study: The Ad26.COV2.S arm of the COV1001 trial was where the donor was placed. In the study, Ad26.COV2.S was injected intramuscularly once, or twice 56 days apart. Study-level points and caveats: Analyses of TCR breadth and depth may have underestimated total T cell responses. A substantial breadth of spike-specific CD8+ and CD4+ T cell responses after vaccination has been reported.

In germline, CDR1 is LGHNA, CDR2 YSLEER. This CDR3 comprises 15 residues. V was shortened by 0 bases and J by 6 bases, with 9 bases between the two germline ends. Treatment: around 19 received Ad26.COV2.S at low or high dose, single or two shots; roughly 5 received placebo; per-sample allocation not given. Specimen acquisition occurred on day 63 following the initial vaccine or placebo injection. Produced via immunoSEQ multiplex PCR; TCRdb's table is partial and in-frame only. The sample lists approximately 420,000 clones, more than 75% occurring once. The material was peripheral blood, obtained in a trial of Ad26.COV2.S vaccine versus placebo. The sequence derives from a person between 18 and 65 years old who received the Ad26.COV2.S COVID-19 vaccine or a placebo. The V gene is TRBV4-3, the J gene TRBJ1-6; D gene unclear. As DNA, the CDR3 is TGCGCCAGCAGCCAAGATTATGTCAGTAATTCACCCCTCCACTTT. It translates to CASSQDYVSNSPLHF.